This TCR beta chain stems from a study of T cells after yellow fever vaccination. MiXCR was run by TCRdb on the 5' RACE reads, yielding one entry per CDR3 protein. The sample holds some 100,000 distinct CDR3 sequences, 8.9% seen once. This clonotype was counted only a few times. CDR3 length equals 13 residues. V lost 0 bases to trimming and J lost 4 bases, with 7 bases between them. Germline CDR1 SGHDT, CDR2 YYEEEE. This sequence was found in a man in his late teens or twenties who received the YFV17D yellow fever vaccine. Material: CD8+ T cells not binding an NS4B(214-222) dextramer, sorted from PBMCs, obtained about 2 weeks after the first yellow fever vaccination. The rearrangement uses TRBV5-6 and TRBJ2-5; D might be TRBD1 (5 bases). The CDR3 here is CASSLGQTETQYF. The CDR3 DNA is TGTGCCAGCAGCTTGGGACAGACAGAGACCCAGTACTTC.